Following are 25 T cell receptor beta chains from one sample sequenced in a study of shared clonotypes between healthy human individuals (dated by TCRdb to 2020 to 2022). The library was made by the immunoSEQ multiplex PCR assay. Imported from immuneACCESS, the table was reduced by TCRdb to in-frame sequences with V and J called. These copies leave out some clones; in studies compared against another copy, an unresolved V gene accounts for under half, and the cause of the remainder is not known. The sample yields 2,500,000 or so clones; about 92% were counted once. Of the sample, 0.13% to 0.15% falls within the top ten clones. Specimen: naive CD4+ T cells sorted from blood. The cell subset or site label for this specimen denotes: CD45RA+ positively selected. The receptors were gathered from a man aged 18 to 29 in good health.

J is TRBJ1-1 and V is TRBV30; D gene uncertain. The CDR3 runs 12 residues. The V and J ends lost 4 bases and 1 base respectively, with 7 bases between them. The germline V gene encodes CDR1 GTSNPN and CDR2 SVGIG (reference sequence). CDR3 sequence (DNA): TGTGCCTGGAATACAGCGAACACTGAAGCTTTCTTT. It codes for CAWNTANTEAFF.

The CDR3 DNA reads TGTGCCAGCAGTGCACTAGCGGGGGGTTCAGAGACCCAGTACTTC. Its translation is CASSALAGGSETQYF. The chain is built from TRBV2 and TRBJ2-5; 12 bases align to TRBD2. CDR1 SNHLY and CDR2 FYNNEI come from the germline V gene. This CDR3 region has 15 residues. The J segment lost 4 bases and the V segment lost 4 bases, leaving 4 bases of the junction unmatched.

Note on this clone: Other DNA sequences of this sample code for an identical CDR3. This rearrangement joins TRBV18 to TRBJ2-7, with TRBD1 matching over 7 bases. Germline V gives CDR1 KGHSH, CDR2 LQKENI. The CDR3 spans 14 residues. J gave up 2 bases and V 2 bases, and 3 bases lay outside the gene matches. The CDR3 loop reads CASSPAGQAYEQYF. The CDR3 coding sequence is TGTGCCAGCTCACCAGCCGGACAGGCCTACGAGCAGTACTTC.

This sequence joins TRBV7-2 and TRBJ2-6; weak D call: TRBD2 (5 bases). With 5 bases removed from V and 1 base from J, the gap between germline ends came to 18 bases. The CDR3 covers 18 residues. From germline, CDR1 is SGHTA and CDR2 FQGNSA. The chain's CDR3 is CASSPQSGLSSGANVLTF. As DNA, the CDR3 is TGTGCCAGCAGCCCCCAGTCCGGACTCTCATCTGGGGCCAACGTCCTGACTTTC.

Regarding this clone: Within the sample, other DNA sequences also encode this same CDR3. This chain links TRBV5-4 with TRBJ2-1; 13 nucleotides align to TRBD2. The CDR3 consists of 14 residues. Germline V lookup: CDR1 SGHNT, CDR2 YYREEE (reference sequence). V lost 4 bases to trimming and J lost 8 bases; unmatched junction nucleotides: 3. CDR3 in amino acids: CASSRGLAGDEQFF. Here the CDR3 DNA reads TGTGCCAGCAGCCGCGGACTAGCGGGGGATGAGCAGTTCTTC. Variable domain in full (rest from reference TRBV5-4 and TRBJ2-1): ETGVTQSPTHLIKTRGQQVTLRCSSQSGHNTVSWYQQALGQGPQFIFQYYREEENGRGNFPPRFSGLQFPNYSSELNVNALELDDSALYLCASSRGLAGDEQFFGPGTRLTVL.

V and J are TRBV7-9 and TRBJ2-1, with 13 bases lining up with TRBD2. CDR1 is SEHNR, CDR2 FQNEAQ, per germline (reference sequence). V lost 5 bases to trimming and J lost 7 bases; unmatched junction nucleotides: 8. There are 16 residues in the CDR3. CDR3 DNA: TGTGCCAGCAGCCCCACTAGCGGGAGGGCCAGGAATGAGCAGTTCTTC. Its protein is CASSPTSGRARNEQFF. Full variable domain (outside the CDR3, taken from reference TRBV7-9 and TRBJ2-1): DTGVSQNPRHKITKRGQNVTFRCDPISEHNRLYWYRQTLGQGPEFLTYFQNEAQLEKSRLLSDRFSAERPKGSFSTLEIQRTEQGDSAMYLCASSPTSGRARNEQFFGPGTRLTVL.

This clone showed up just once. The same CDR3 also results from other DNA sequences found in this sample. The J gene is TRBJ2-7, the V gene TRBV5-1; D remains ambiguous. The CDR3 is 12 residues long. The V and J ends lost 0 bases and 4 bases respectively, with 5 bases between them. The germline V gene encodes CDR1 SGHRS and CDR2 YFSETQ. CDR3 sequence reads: CASSLDLYEQYF. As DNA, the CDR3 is TGCGCCAGCAGCTTGGATCTGTACGAGCAGTACTTC.

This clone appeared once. CDR3 nucleotide sequence: TGTGCCAGCAGTGAATATCACGAGCAGTACTTC. This gives the protein CASSEYHEQYF. This rearrangement joins TRBV25-1 to TRBJ2-7; D is uncertain. Germline loops: CDR1 MGHDK, CDR2 SYGVNS. This CDR3 has 11 residues. Trimming left V 0 bases short and J 5 bases short, with 2 bases between.

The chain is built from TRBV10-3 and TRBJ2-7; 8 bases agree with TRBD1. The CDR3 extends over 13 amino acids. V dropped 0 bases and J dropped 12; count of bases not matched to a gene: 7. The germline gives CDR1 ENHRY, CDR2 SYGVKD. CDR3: CAISESSRGQAYF. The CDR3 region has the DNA TGTGCCATCAGTGAGTCGAGTCGGGGACAGGCGTACTTC.

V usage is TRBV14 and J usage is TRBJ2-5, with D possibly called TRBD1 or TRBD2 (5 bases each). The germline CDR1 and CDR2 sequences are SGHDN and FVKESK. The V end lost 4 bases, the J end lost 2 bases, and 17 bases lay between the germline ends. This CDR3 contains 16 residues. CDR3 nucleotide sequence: TGTGCCAGCAGCCGACACCGGGGCGAGGGGCAAGAGACCCAGTACTTC. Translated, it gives CASSRHRGEGQETQYF.

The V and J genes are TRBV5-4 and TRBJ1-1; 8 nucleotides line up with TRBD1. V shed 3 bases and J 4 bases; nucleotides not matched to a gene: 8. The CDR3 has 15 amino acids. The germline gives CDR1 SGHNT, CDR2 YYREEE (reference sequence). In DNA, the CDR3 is TGTGCCAGCAGCTCACCGGACAGGGCCGGCACTGAAGCTTTCTTT. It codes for CASSSPDRAGTEAFF.

CDR3 region: CASSLTGRGGNSPLHF. The CDR3 DNA reads as TGTGCCAGCAGCTTAACCGGCCGGGGGGGTAATTCACCCCTCCACTTT. The chain uses TRBV7-9 and TRBJ1-6, with TRBD1 as a possible D gene (5 bases). V was clipped by 2 bases and J by 6 bases, with 14 bases between them. CDR3 length: 16 amino acids. Germline V lookup: CDR1 SEHNR, CDR2 FQNEAQ (reference sequence).

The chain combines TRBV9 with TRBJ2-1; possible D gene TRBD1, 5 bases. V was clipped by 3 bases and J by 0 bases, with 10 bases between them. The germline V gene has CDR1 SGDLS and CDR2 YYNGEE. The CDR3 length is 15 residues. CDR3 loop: CASSGGQSSYNEQFF. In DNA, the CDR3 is TGTGCCAGCAGCGGGGGCCAAAGCTCCTACAATGAGCAGTTCTTC.

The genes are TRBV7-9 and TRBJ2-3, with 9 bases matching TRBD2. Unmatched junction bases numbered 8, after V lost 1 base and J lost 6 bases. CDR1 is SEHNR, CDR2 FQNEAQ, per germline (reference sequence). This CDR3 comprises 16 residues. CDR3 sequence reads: CASSLGGSGSLDTQYF. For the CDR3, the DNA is TGTGCCAGCAGCTTAGGAGGTAGCGGGAGTTTGGATACGCAGTATTTT.

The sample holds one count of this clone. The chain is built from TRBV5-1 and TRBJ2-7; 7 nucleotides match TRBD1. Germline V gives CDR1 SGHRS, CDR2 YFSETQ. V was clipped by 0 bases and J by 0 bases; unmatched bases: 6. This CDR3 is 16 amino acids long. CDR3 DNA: TGCGCCAGCAGCTTGGCCGGGACAGCCCGCTCCTACGAGCAGTACTTC. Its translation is CASSLAGTARSYEQYF.

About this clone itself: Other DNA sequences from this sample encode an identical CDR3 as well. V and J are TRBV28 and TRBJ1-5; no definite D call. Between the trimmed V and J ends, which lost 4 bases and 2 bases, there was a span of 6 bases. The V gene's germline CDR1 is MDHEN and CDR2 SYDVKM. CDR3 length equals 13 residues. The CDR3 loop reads CASSWAGNQPQHF. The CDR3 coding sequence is TGTGCCAGCAGTTGGGCAGGCAATCAGCCCCAGCATTTT.

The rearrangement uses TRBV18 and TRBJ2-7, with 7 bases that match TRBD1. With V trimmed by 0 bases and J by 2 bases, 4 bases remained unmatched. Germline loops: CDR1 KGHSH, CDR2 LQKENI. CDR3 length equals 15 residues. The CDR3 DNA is TGTGCCAGCTCACCACCGGCGACAGGGCCCTACGAGCAGTACTTC. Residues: CASSPPATGPYEQYF. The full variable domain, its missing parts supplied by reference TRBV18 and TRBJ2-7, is NAGVMQNPRHLVRRRGQEARLRCSPMKGHSHVYWYRQLPEEGLKFMVYLQKENIIDESGMPKERFSAEFPKEGPSILRIQQVVRGDSAAYFCASSPPATGPYEQYFGPGTRLTVT.

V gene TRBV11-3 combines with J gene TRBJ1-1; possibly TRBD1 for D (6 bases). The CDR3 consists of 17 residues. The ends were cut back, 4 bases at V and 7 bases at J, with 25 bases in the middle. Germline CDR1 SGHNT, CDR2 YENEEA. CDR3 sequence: CASSSHYHYRALFEAFF. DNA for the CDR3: TGTGCCAGCAGCTCCCACTATCACTACAGGGCTCTATTTGAAGCTTTCTTT.

CDR3 in DNA: TGCGCCAGCAGACCGGGGACGGGGCCCTACGAGCAGTACTTC. It translates to CASRPGTGPYEQYF. The chain uses TRBV5-1 and TRBJ2-7; TRBD1 or TRBD2 may be the D gene (5 bases each). The CDR3 has 14 residues. CDR1 is SGHRS, CDR2 YFSETQ, per germline. Trimming took 5 bases from V and 2 from J, leaving 14 bases between them.

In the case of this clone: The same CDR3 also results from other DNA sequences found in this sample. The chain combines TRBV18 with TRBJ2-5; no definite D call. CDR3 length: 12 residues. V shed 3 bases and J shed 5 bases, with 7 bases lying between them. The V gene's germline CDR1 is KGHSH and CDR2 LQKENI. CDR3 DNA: TGTGCCAGCTCACCGGGAAGGGAGACCCAGTACTTC. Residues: CASSPGRETQYF.

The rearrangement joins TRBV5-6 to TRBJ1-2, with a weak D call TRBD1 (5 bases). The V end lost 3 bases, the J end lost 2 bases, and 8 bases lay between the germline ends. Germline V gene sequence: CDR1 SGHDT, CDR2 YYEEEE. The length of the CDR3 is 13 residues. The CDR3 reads CASSWEGNYGYTF. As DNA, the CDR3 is TGTGCCAGCAGCTGGGAGGGGAACTATGGCTACACCTTC.

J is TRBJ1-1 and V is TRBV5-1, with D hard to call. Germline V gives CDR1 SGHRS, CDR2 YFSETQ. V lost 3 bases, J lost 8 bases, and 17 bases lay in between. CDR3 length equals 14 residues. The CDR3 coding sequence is TGCGCCAGCAGCTCGGGTCAGGACGCCGCAGAAGCTTTCTTT. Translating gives CASSSGQDAAEAFF.

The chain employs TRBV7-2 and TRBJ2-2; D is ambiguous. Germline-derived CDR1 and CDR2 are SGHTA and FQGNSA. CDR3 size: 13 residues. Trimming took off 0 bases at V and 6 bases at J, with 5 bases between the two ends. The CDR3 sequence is CASSLAESGELFF. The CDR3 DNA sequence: TGTGCCAGCAGCTTAGCGGAGTCCGGGGAGCTGTTTTTT.

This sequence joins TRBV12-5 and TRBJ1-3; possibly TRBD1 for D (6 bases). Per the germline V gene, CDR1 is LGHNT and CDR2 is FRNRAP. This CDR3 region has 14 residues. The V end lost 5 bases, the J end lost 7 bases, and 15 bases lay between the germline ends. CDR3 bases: TGTGCTAGTGGTCCGGCAGGGGTTAGGAACACCATATATTTT. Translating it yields CASGPAGVRNTIYF.

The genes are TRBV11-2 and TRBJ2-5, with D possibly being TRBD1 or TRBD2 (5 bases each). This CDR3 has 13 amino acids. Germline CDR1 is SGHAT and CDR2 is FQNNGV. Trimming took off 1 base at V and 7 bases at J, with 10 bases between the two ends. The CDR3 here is CASSLGDAGTQYF. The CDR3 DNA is TGTGCCAGCAGCTTAGGGGACGCGGGGACCCAGTACTTC.